Below, 2 T cell receptor beta chains from the same sample are listed, as sequenced in a study of patients and donors after allogeneic stem cell transplantation. Via MiXCR, TCRdb re-called the RT-PCR reads, giving one row per CDR3 protein. The profile covers 900,000 to 1,000,000 distinct CDR3 sequences, with around 17% appearing a single time and approximately 5.9% taken by the ten largest. Sequencing was done on a sample of blood, either unsorted or a sorted T cell fraction (not recorded which). These TCRs come from a human donor who was either an allogeneic HSCT recipient or a stem cell or donor lymphocyte infusion donor (not recorded which). It is not recorded whose cells these are; they may come from a transplant donor.

This clonotype was picked up a small number of times. DNA of the CDR3: TGTGCCAGCAGGGGGGGACAGGGTGGCAATCAGCCCCAGCATTTT. Its protein product is CASRGGQGGNQPQHF. V usage is TRBV12-3 or TRBV12-4 and J usage is TRBJ1-5; 9 positions agree with TRBD1. Losses at the gene ends were 6 bases for V and 2 bases for J; bases not matched to a gene: 5. This CDR3 has 15 amino acids.

The V call is TRBV14, the J call TRBJ1-2, with D unresolved. Trimming stripped 0 bases from V and 10 bases from J, with 9 bases between. This CDR3 region has 12 residues. Germline assignment: CDR1 SGHDN and CDR2 FVKESK. The CDR3 is CASSQERRPYTF. CDR3 bases: TGTGCCAGCAGCCAAGAGAGGAGACCCTACACCTTC.